These 9 T cell receptor beta chains were all obtained from the same sample, sequenced in a study of CD8 T cells in Susac syndrome. The RNA, roughly 0.45 to 1 ug, was put through reverse transcription using random hexamers. In TCRdb, the immunoSEQ multiplex PCR reads were re-called with MiXCR into one record per CDR3 protein. The profile shows 150,000 to 180,000 distinct CDR3 sequences, about 95% of them singletons. Material for sequencing was CD8+ T cells from PBMCs. These receptors were taken from a human donor with multiple sclerosis.

The J gene is TRBJ2-7, the V gene TRBV4-1, with D possibly TRBD2 on 7 matching bases. Trimming took off 0 bases at V and 3 bases at J, with 18 bases between the two ends. The CDR3 is made up of 17 amino acids. Germline CDR1 reads MGHRA; CDR2 reads YSYEKL. This CDR3 reads CASSQESGGGLHYEQYF. In DNA form, the CDR3 reads TGCGCCAGCAGCCAAGAGTCTGGCGGGGGCCTCCACTACGAGCAGTACTTC.

The chain combines TRBV6-5 with TRBJ2-7; 7 bases agree with TRBD1. Germline assignment: CDR1 MNHEY and CDR2 SVGAGI. Trimming took 10 bases from V and 5 from J; bases not matched to a gene: 5. The CDR3 sequence is 11 residues long. The CDR3 DNA is TGTGCCACCCGACAGGGAGACGAGCAGTACTTC. As protein: CATRQGDEQYF.

V usage is TRBV13 and J usage is TRBJ2-1, with TRBD2 matching over 9 bases. The junction had 5 bases not matched to a gene; V was cut back by 5 bases and J by 0 bases. In germline, CDR1 is PRHDT, CDR2 FYEKMQ (reference sequence). The CDR3 spans 16 residues. This CDR3 reads CASSPNSGSSYNEQFF. CDR3 in DNA: TGTGCCAGCAGCCCCAATAGCGGGAGCTCCTACAATGAGCAGTTCTTC.

The CDR3 reads CASSIRAPYYGYTF. The CDR3 bases are TGTGCCAGCAGTATCCGGGCCCCATACTATGGCTACACCTTC. The genes are TRBV12-3 or TRBV12-4 and TRBJ1-2; D is undetermined. This CDR3 has 14 amino acids. Trimming cost V 5 bases and J 3 bases, with 13 bases left between them.

This chain links TRBV20-1 with TRBJ1-1; a weak D match, TRBD1 (6 bases). CDR3 length: 13 amino acids. V was shortened by 6 bases and J by 1 base, with 12 bases between the two germline ends. Per germline, CDR1 DFQATT and CDR2 SNEGSKA (reference sequence). The CDR3 coding sequence is TGCAGTGCCACCGGGACAACGAACACTGAAGCTTTCTTT. It encodes CSATGTTNTEAFF.

CDR3 DNA sequence: TGTGCCACGCGGACAGGCTTGAACACTGAAGCTTTCTTT. This translates into CATRTGLNTEAFF. The gene calls are TRBV24-1 and TRBJ1-1; 7 nucleotides agree with TRBD1. This CDR3 region has 13 residues. Germline-derived CDR1 and CDR2 are KGHDR and SFDVKD. J lost 0 bases, V lost 10 bases, and 4 bases had no gene match.

This clonotype was recorded once. This chain links TRBV20-1 with TRBJ2-5, with 12 bases identical to TRBD2. Losses at the gene ends were 5 bases for V and 7 bases for J; bases not matched to a gene: 20. CDR3 length: 18 residues. The germline gives CDR1 DFQATT, CDR2 SNEGSKA (reference sequence). The CDR3 nucleotides are TGCAGTGCTTCCAACTCCGCGCTAGCGGGGGGGGCGGGATGGACCCAGTACTTC. Translation gives CSASNSALAGGAGWTQYF.

The gene calls are TRBV4-1 and TRBJ2-1; tentative D call: TRBD2 (7 bases). The CDR3 is 17 amino acids. Germline CDR1 reads MGHRA; CDR2 reads YSYEKL. V lost 3 bases and J lost 0, with 15 bases in between. CDR3 amino acids: CASSHRGGSSSYNEQFF. The CDR3 DNA is TGCGCCAGCAGCCATCGCGGGGGCTCCAGCTCCTACAATGAGCAGTTCTTC.

V is TRBV11-2 and J is TRBJ1-5; D unresolved. Germline V gives CDR1 SGHAT, CDR2 FQNNGV. The CDR3 has 13 residues. With 5 bases removed from V and 5 bases from J, the gap between germline ends came to 10 bases. CDR3 bases: TGTGCCAGCAGCCCAAAAGGGTATCAGCCCCAGCATTTT. The encoded protein is CASSPKGYQPQHF.